This section outlines one T cell receptor (beta chain) sequence together with its context. What it binds is not known. The CDR3 has 15 amino acids. Trimming cost V 10 bases and J 7 bases; bases outside gene matches: 8. CDR1 is LNHNV and CDR2 is YYDKDF in the germline V gene (reference sequence). The library targeted TCRbeta and was prepared with unique molecular identifiers. TCRdb redid the calling of the PCR reads with MiXCR, one entry per CDR3 protein. The table records approximately 89,000 distinct CDR3 sequences, less than 20% of them present only once. The sample originates from a study of T-cell reconstitution after alpha-beta-depleted transplantation in children. Study outcomes and limitations: The study reportedly traced alpha-beta T cells about two months after transplant to several hundred expanded graft clones.

V is TRBV15 and J is TRBJ2-1; 15 nucleotides agree with TRBD2. The clonotype was recovered from a male patient aged 2-9 years who had a stem cell transplant for acute lymphoblastic leukemia, so the T cells may come from the graft donor. This sample comprised PBMCs, mostly from graft donor cells, obtained 180 days after TCRalphabeta/CD19-depleted stem cell transplant. The CDR3, as DNA: TGTGCCATCGCACGGGGACTAGCGGGGGGTAATGAGCAGTTCTTC. It specifies CAIARGLAGGNEQFF.